The rows below give T cell receptor beta chains drawn from one sample of a study of vaccination and CD4 T cells after COVID-19. Their antigen targets remain unknown. TCRdb re-called the PCR reads through MiXCR, storing one row per CDR3 protein. Of around 21,000 distinct CDR3 sequences listed, around 55% were seen once; the top ten hold 9%. Input material: CD4+ T cells from blood, cultured in vitro. Source of these receptors: a human donor who had recovered from COVID-19. Both conserved end residues are part of each CDR3. The D gene is left open where the match is weak. Some rows have no size entry. The others give once, few or many, or a class for an expanded clone.

j_call,clone_size,v_call,d_call,cdr3_aa,cdr3_nt
TRBJ1-3,NA,TRBV6-4,TRBD1,CASSGGQGGCWGNTIYF,TGTGCCAGCAGTGGGGGACAGGGAGGCTGTTGGGGAAACACCATATATTTT
TRBJ1-1,NA,TRBV28,NA,CASSSRGMNTEAFF,TGTGCCAGCAGCTCTCGGGGGATGAACACTGAAGCTTTCTTT
TRBJ1-5,NA,TRBV19,NA,CAGRQGSNQPQHF,TGTGCCGGTAGGCAGGGTTCGAATCAGCCCCAGCATTTT
TRBJ1-2,few,TRBV19,NA,CASTPSPTGDYGYTF,TGTGCCAGTACCCCGTCCCCGACGGGGGACTATGGCTACACCTTC
TRBJ2-7,NA,TRBV18,NA,CASSPPYRRSSYEQYF,TGTGCCAGCTCACCACCTTACAGACGAAGCTCCTACGAGCAGTACTTC
TRBJ2-1,few,TRBV20-1,NA,CSARSLARAGNEQFF,TGCAGTGCTAGATCTCTAGCGAGGGCGGGAAATGAGCAGTTCTTC
TRBJ1-1,NA,TRBV28,NA,CASSLKGFFLNTEAFF,TGTGCCAGCAGTTTAAAGGGCTTCTTTTTGAACACTGAAGCTTTCTTT
TRBJ1-1,NA,TRBV19,NA,CASAKGVGMNTEAFF,TGTGCCAGCGCGAAAGGGGTCGGGATGAACACTGAAGCTTTCTTT
TRBJ1-5,few,TRBV7-9,NA,CASSLGGEPQHF,TGTGCCAGCAGCTTAGGAGGGGAGCCCCAGCATTTT
TRBJ2-2,once,TRBV12-3/TRBV12-4,NA,CASSLVAANTGELFF,TGTGCCAGCAGTTTAGTGGCAGCGAACACCGGGGAGCTGTTTTTT
TRBJ1-5,NA,TRBV2,NA,CASSTTGGSRQPQHF,TGTGCCAGCAGTACCACCGGGGGCTCTCGGCAGCCCCAGCATTTT
TRBJ1-5,few,TRBV6-5,NA,CASSYSGSYSNQPQHF,TGTGCCAGCAGTTACTCGGGCAGCTATAGCAATCAGCCCCAGCATTTT
TRBJ2-5,few,TRBV6-5,NA,CASSWSTETQYF,TGTGCCAGCAGTTGGTCAACGGAGACCCAGTACTTC
TRBJ2-3,NA,TRBV11-2,NA,CASSLLIGVHTDTQYF,TGTGCCAGCAGCTTATTAATCGGGGTCCACACAGATACGCAGTATTTT
TRBJ1-3,NA,TRBV6-1,NA,CASKDRYSGNTIYF,TGTGCCAGCAAAGACCGATACTCTGGAAACACCATATATTTT
TRBJ2-5,few,TRBV6-2/TRBV6-3,TRBD2,CASSPQRGGLGTQYF,TGTGCCAGCAGTCCGCAACGGGGGGGCCTGGGGACCCAGTACTTC
TRBJ1-5,NA,TRBV12-3/TRBV12-4,NA,CASTQQGVNQPQHF,TGTGCCAGCACCCAACAGGGCGTCAATCAGCCCCAGCATTTT
TRBJ2-5,NA,TRBV15,NA,CATSRSGSGETQYF,TGTGCCACCAGCAGGTCGGGATCAGGAGAGACCCAGTACTTC
TRBJ2-2,NA,TRBV10-3,TRBD2,CAVGLAGVGTGELFF,TGTGCCGTGGGACTAGCGGGAGTAGGAACCGGGGAGCTGTTTTTT
TRBJ2-7,few,TRBV27,TRBD2,CASSFLPGGSYEQYF,TGTGCCAGCAGTTTTCTCCCGGGAGGCTCCTACGAGCAGTACTTC
TRBJ1-2,NA,TRBV19,NA,CASSPQGNYGYTF,TGTGCCAGTAGTCCACAGGGTAACTATGGCTACACCTTC
TRBJ1-5,NA,TRBV19,NA,CASSINLSWGNQPQHF,TGTGCCAGTAGTATTAATCTTTCATGGGGCAATCAGCCCCAGCATTTT
TRBJ2-1,NA,TRBV28,NA,CASSFRRRASYNEQFF,TGTGCCAGCAGTTTCCGCCGGCGGGCCTCCTACAATGAGCAGTTCTTC
TRBJ1-6,NA,TRBV19,NA,CASSAEGTGNSPLHF,TGTGCCAGTAGCGCCGAAGGGACGGGGAATTCACCCCTCCACTTT
TRBJ1-5,NA,TRBV12-3/TRBV12-4,NA,CASSPGGGRDQPQHF,TGTGCCAGCAGCCCGGGGGGGGGTCGGGATCAGCCCCAGCATTTT
TRBJ1-1,NA,TRBV6-1,NA,CASGTLGHTEAFF,TGTGCCAGCGGAACCTTGGGCCACACTGAAGCTTTCTTT
TRBJ1-3,NA,TRBV20-1,NA,CSAIRGSSSGNTIYF,TGCAGTGCTATTAGAGGCAGTTCCTCTGGAAACACCATATATTTT
TRBJ1-4,NA,TRBV7-2,NA,CASSLDRVEKLFF,TGTGCCAGCAGCTTAGACAGGGTCGAAAAACTGTTTTTT
TRBJ1-6,NA,TRBV19,NA,CASSEGDHNSPLHF,TGTGCCAGTAGTGAGGGGGACCATAATTCACCCCTCCACTTT
TRBJ1-5,few,TRBV24-1,NA,CATSDLRGRQSNQPQHF,TGTGCCACCAGTGATTTGAGGGGGAGACAAAGCAATCAGCCCCAGCATTTT
TRBJ2-7,NA,TRBV4-3,TRBD2,CASSQDNLAGGKQYF,TGCGCCAGCAGCCAAGATAACTTAGCGGGGGGTAAGCAGTACTTC
TRBJ2-5,few,TRBV20-1,NA,CSARDPFGGLETQYF,TGCAGTGCTAGAGACCCGTTTGGGGGGTTGGAGACCCAGTACTTC
TRBJ2-7,once,TRBV18,NA,CASSRSGTEKGEQYF,TGTGCCAGCTCACGCTCCGGGACGGAGAAGGGCGAGCAGTACTTC
TRBJ1-1,few,TRBV7-9,NA,CASSAGTLNTEAFF,TGTGCCAGCAGCGCCGGGACACTAAACACTGAAGCTTTCTTT
TRBJ1-6,NA,TRBV19,NA,CASSIVPVGSPLHF,TGTGCCAGTAGTATAGTCCCGGTGGGTTCACCCCTCCACTTT
TRBJ1-3,NA,TRBV10-3,NA,CAIGVYSGNTIYF,TGTGCCATCGGGGTTTACTCTGGAAACACCATATATTTT
TRBJ2-7,few,TRBV20-1,TRBD2,CSAAPGLAGGPNYEQYF,TGCAGTGCTGCCCCGGGACTAGCGGGAGGGCCAAACTACGAGCAGTACTTC
TRBJ1-2,few,TRBV20-1,NA,CSASGDAYGYTF,TGCAGTGCTAGTGGTGACGCTTATGGCTACACCTTC
TRBJ2-3,NA,TRBV7-3,NA,CASSLERHTDTQYF,TGTGCCAGCAGCTTAGAGCGACACACAGATACGCAGTATTTT
TRBJ1-6,NA,TRBV24-1,NA,CATSPRADYNSPLHF,TGTGCCACCAGTCCCAGGGCCGATTATAATTCACCCCTCCACTTT
TRBJ2-5,NA,TRBV18,TRBD2,CASSASGAYQETQYF,TGTGCCAGCTCAGCTAGCGGAGCGTACCAAGAGACCCAGTACTTC
TRBJ1-1,NA,TRBV19,TRBD1,CASSTQGARTEAFF,TGTGCCAGTAGTACCCAGGGGGCTCGCACTGAAGCTTTCTTT